Listed here are 20 T cell receptor beta chains from one sample, sequenced in a study of blood T cell repertoires in COVID-19 (dated by TCRdb to 2020 to 2021). The library was built by means of the immunoSEQ multiplex PCR assay. In TCRdb, the immuneACCESS table is reduced to in-frame sequences with V and J assigned. These tables do not hold every clone; where another copy was compared, an unresolved V gene accounts for under half, and the others remain unexplained. In all, the sample holds under 95,000 clones, and 80% to 90% of those were seen once. The ten largest clones add up to 4.5% to 5.5% of the sample. Sequenced material: peripheral blood. The receptors stem from a woman older than 75 with acute or convalescent COVID-19.

The chain uses TRBV7-9 and TRBJ2-3; D not resolved. The CDR3 has 14 residues. Trimming took off 4 bases at V and 0 bases at J, with 8 bases between the two ends. Germline V gene data show CDR1 as SEHNR and CDR2 as FQNEAQ (reference sequence). The CDR3 here is CASSSRKSTDTQYF. Written as DNA, the CDR3 is TGTGCCAGCAGCTCCAGAAAAAGCACAGATACGCAGTATTTT.

V usage is TRBV19 and J usage is TRBJ1-2, with a tentative D call TRBD1 (5 bases). CDR3 length equals 17 residues. Trimming removed 3 bases from V and 0 bases from J, with 17 bases in between. Germline V gene data show CDR1 as LNHDA and CDR2 as SQIVND (reference sequence). The CDR3 loop is CASSILTATSPNYGYTF. CDR3 nucleotides: TGTGCCAGTAGTATTTTGACAGCCACTTCTCCTAACTATGGCTACACCTTC. Together with reference TRBV19 and TRBJ1-2, the CDR3 gives the full variable domain: DGGITQSPKYLFRKEGQNVTLSCEQNLNHDAMYWYRQDPGQGLRLIYYSQIVNDFQKGDIAEGYSVSREKKESFPLTVTSAQKNPTAFYLCASSILTATSPNYGYTFGSGTRLTVV.

V usage is TRBV7-2 and J usage is TRBJ2-7; unclear D gene. Germline values: CDR1 SGHTA, CDR2 FQGNSA. V shed 1 base and J shed 4 bases, with 8 bases lying between them. This CDR3 is 13 amino acids long. The CDR3 DNA follows: TGTGCCAGCAGCTTAGAACAGAAATACGAGCAGTACTTC. Encoded protein: CASSLEQKYEQYF.

J is TRBJ2-5 and V is TRBV7-2; 8 nucleotides match TRBD2. This CDR3 contains 15 residues. Germline loops: CDR1 SGHTA, CDR2 FQGNSA. Germline trimming cut 3 bases from V and 1 base from J; bases unmatched to any gene: 4. The CDR3 DNA reads TGTGCCAGCAGCTTCGGCGGGGGGCCCCAAGAGACCCAGTACTTC. Amino acids: CASSFGGGPQETQYF.

This chain joins TRBV12-2 and TRBJ2-7; TRBD2 reflects the table's D call only, with no check against the DNA. TRBV12-2 is shown as a pseudogene. The CDR3 sequence is 12 residues long. This CDR3 reads CASRPGGAKQYF. DNA of the CDR3: TGTGCAAGTCGCCCGGGGGGGGCTAAGCAGTACTTC.

This chain uses TRBV2 with TRBJ1-3, with D unresolved. This CDR3 has 14 residues. The germline V gene has CDR1 SNHLY and CDR2 FYNNEI. V shed 3 bases and J shed 0 bases, with 6 bases lying between them. Here the CDR3 DNA reads TGTGCCAGCAGTGACAATTTCTCTGGAAACACCATATATTTT. The encoded protein is CASSDNFSGNTIYF.

J is TRBJ1-3 and V is TRBV9; no clear D gene. Per the germline V gene, CDR1 is SGDLS and CDR2 is YYNGEE. V lost 0 bases, J lost 0 bases, and 10 bases lay in between. The CDR3 contains 16 residues. In DNA form, the CDR3 reads TGTGCCAGCAGCGTAGAACCCTACCTCTCTGGAAACACCATATATTTT. The encoded protein is CASSVEPYLSGNTIYF. Drawing the rest from reference TRBV9 and TRBJ1-3, the complete variable domain is DSGVTQTPKHLITATGQRVTLRCSPRSGDLSVYWYQQSLDQGLQFLIQYYNGEERAKGNILERFSAQQFPDLHSELNLSSLELGDSALYFCASSVEPYLSGNTIYFGEGSWLTVV.

This chain links TRBV5-1 with TRBJ2-3; D gene unclear. CDR3 length equals 12 residues. Trimming stripped 4 bases from V and 10 bases from J, with 13 bases between. Germline CDR1 reads SGHRS; CDR2 reads YFSETQ. CDR3 residues: CASSDPVAAQYF. DNA of the CDR3: TGCGCCAGCAGCGACCCGGTAGCAGCGCAGTATTTT.

The rearrangement joins TRBV4-2 to TRBJ2-7; D gene ambiguous. This CDR3 has 14 amino acids. Trimming took off 4 bases at V and 1 base at J, with 11 bases between the two ends. Per the germline V gene, CDR1 is LGHNA and CDR2 is YNFKEQ. CDR3 DNA: TGTGCCAGCAGCCTAAGCGACCAGTCCTACGAGCAGTACTTC. The encoded protein is CASSLSDQSYEQYF.

The CDR3: CASSPAAGLVETQYF. In nucleotides, the CDR3 is TGCGCCAGCAGCCCGGCTGCGGGACTCGTGGAGACCCAGTACTTC. This sequence joins TRBV5-1 and TRBJ2-5, with D possibly being TRBD2 (6 bases). V gave up 4 bases and J gave up 5 bases, with 18 bases separating them. In germline, CDR1 is SGHRS, CDR2 YFSETQ. The CDR3 spans 15 residues.

The V call is TRBV3-1 (or the pseudogene TRBV3-2), the J call TRBJ2-2, with unresolved D. The CDR3 sequence is 14 residues long. The germline V and J ends were trimmed by 0 bases and 8 bases, with 10 bases remaining between them. CDR1 LGHDT and CDR2 YNNKEL come from the germline V gene (reference sequence). CDR3 bases: TGTGCCAGCAGCCAAGATTCGAGTTCAGGGGAGCTGTTTTTT. Encoded protein: CASSQDSSSGELFF.

The V gene is TRBV5-1, the J gene TRBJ2-1; the D gene is possibly TRBD1 (6 bases). Germline V lookup: CDR1 SGHRS, CDR2 YFSETQ. CDR3 length: 14 amino acids. V was shortened by 9 bases and J by 0 bases, with 13 bases between the two germline ends. The CDR3 bases are TGCGCCACCTCGAGGACAGACTCCTACAATGAGCAGTTCTTC. Its protein is CATSRTDSYNEQFF.

Only a few counts were recorded for this clone. This sequence joins TRBV29-1 and TRBJ1-1; possibly TRBD1 for D (5 bases). The CDR3 consists of 13 residues. The germline V gene encodes CDR1 SQVTM and CDR2 ANQGSEA. V was pared by 3 bases and J by 0 bases, with 8 bases between. CDR3 DNA: TGCAGCGTTGACCAGGGATTGAACACTGAAGCTTTCTTT. Translating gives CSVDQGLNTEAFF.

The chain carries TRBV18 and TRBJ1-1; D call uncertain. Per the germline V gene, CDR1 is KGHSH and CDR2 is LQKENI. Trimming took off 0 bases at V and 5 bases at J, with 7 bases between the two ends. CDR3 length: 13 residues. This CDR3 is CASSPPVRTEAFF. CDR3 DNA sequence: TGTGCCAGCTCACCACCTGTACGGACTGAAGCTTTCTTT.

The V gene is TRBV27, the J gene TRBJ1-4, with 10 bases aligning to TRBD1. Germline CDR1 MNHEY, CDR2 SMNVEV (reference sequence). This CDR3 contains 14 residues. V lost 4 bases, J lost 11 bases, and 7 bases stayed unmatched. The DNA for the CDR3 is TGTGCCAGCAGTTCCCTAGACAGGGGGCAGAAACTGTTTTTT. It yields the protein CASSSLDRGQKLFF.

The chain carries TRBV30 and TRBJ2-7, with TRBD2 matching 13 bases. This CDR3 has 15 amino acids. Germline CDR1 reads GTSNPN; CDR2 reads SVGIG (reference sequence). V shed 2 bases and J 9 bases; nucleotides not matched to a gene: 10. In DNA form, the CDR3 reads TGTGCCTGGAGTTATGGGACTAGCGGGATCTCAGGGCAGTACTTC. Translated, it gives CAWSYGTSGISGQYF.

The CDR3 is CAWSVADEQYF. In DNA form, the CDR3 reads TGTGCCTGGAGTGTTGCGGACGAGCAGTACTTC. The chain is built from TRBV30 and TRBJ2-7; D gene unclear. The CDR3 spans 11 residues. From germline, CDR1 is GTSNPN and CDR2 SVGIG (reference sequence). V was trimmed by 0 bases and J by 5 bases, leaving 5 bases between them.

This clone has only one observation. This chain joins TRBV21-1 and TRBJ1-1. TRBV21-1 is a pseudogene segment. This CDR3 spans 18 amino acids. The CDR3 loop is CASSKVRGGSDSNTEAFF. The CDR3 DNA reads as TGTGCCAGCAGCAAAGTACGGGGGGGATCAGATTCGAACACTGAAGCTTTCTTT.

The chain is built from TRBV2 and TRBJ2-7; 12 bases fit TRBD2. The CDR3 totals 14 residues. Per germline, CDR1 SNHLY and CDR2 FYNNEI. Trimming at V came to 6 bases and at J to 5 bases, leaving 5 bases not matched to a gene. CDR3 coding DNA: TGTGCCAGCAGAGTAGGACTAGCGGGGAACGAGCAGTACTTC. It codes for CASRVGLAGNEQYF.

The rearrangement links TRBV4-3 to TRBJ2-3, with no clear D. The CDR3 sequence is 13 residues long. Germline values: CDR1 LGHNA, CDR2 YSLEER. V lost 0 bases to trimming and J lost 6 bases, with 7 bases between them. The CDR3 reads CASSQDVGDTQYF. In nucleotides, the CDR3 is TGCGCCAGCAGCCAAGATGTCGGGGATACGCAGTATTTT.